This T cell receptor beta chain was retrieved from a study of CD8 T cells in Susac syndrome. cDNA came from approximately 0.5 to 1 ug RNA primed by random hexamers. A single record per CDR3 protein comes from TCRdb applying MiXCR to the immunoSEQ multiplex PCR reads. This sample has 100,000 to 150,000 distinct CDR3 sequences, with more than 85% found just once. In this sample, this clonotype turned up once. TEMRA cells underwent FACS enrichment and CD8+ and CD4+ T cells underwent negative isolation. Material: CD4+ T cells from PBMCs. The sequence came from a human donor with multiple sclerosis.

CDR3 residues: CASSLVSLNEQYF. The CDR3 DNA sequence: TGCGCCAGCAGCTTGGTTTCGTTGAACGAGCAGTACTTC. The chain links TRBV5-1 to TRBJ2-7; D is unresolved. This CDR3 is 13 amino acids long. The V gene lost 0 bases and the J gene lost 5 bases, with 9 bases spanning the gap. Germline V gene data show CDR1 as SGHRS and CDR2 as YFSETQ.